The next 13 T cell receptor beta chains were all read from a single sample in a study of PD-1 blockade in classical Hodgkin lymphoma. The sample's time point: cycle 4 day 1 (C4D1), after five to seven weeks of nivolumab. Every patient was affected by relapse after autologous stem cell transplantation, while exposure to brentuximab vedotin was not uniform. Generated by immunoSEQ multiplex PCR, the TCRdb table keeps only in-frame clones and is missing some. Of tens of thousands of clones in the sample, roughly 86% were seen once. The material sequenced was peripheral blood mononuclear cells (PBMCs), taken before the fourth cycle of nivolumab. These receptors originate from a human donor with classical Hodgkin lymphoma.

This clone is a singleton in its sample. The chain employs TRBV4-3 and TRBJ1-6; no reliable D call. From germline, CDR1 is LGHNA and CDR2 YSLEER. This CDR3 spans 16 amino acids. Trimming pared 1 base from V and 4 bases from J, leaving 11 bases between. Here the CDR3 reads CASSQAIGSYNSPLHF. Here the CDR3 DNA reads TGCGCCAGCAGCCAAGCGATAGGTTCTTATAATTCACCCCTCCACTTT.

This sequence joins TRBV9 and TRBJ2-7; D gene ambiguous. In germline, CDR1 is SGDLS, CDR2 YYNGEE. The CDR3 has 12 residues. V was cut by 4 bases and J by 4 bases, with 9 bases left in between. CDR3 protein: CASSSSAYEQYF. CDR3 coding DNA: TGTGCCAGCAGCTCATCCGCGTACGAGCAGTACTTC.

To note about this clone: This specimen includes other DNA sequences encoding the same CDR3. This rearrangement joins TRBV28 to TRBJ1-1; a possible D gene is TRBD1 (6 bases). Germline V CDR1 and CDR2: MDHEN, SYDVKM. This CDR3 contains 16 residues. Trimming left V 5 bases short and J 5 bases short, with 21 bases between. The CDR3 nucleotides read TGTGCCAGCAGTACTATTTCCGGGACACCGGAGACTGAAGCTTTCTTT. Its translation: CASSTISGTPETEAFF.

This clone was found once. The J gene is TRBJ2-7, the V gene TRBV6-5; D is ambiguous. Germline CDR1 and CDR2: MNHEY and SVGAGI. The CDR3 is 13 amino acids. Trimming shortened V by 6 bases and J by 6 bases, and 15 bases separated the two germline ends. The CDR3 is CASSRFGLGEQYF. The CDR3 coding sequence is TGTGCCAGCAGCCGGTTCGGGCTGGGCGAGCAGTACTTC.

The V and J genes are TRBV28 and TRBJ1-5, with D perhaps matching TRBD1 (5 bases). Trimming took 2 bases from V and 0 from J, leaving 11 bases between them. The CDR3 extends over 16 amino acids. The germline CDR1 and CDR2 sequences are MDHEN and SYDVKM. CDR3 in amino acids: CASSLGGADSNQPQHF. In DNA, the CDR3 is TGTGCCAGCAGTTTAGGCGGGGCAGATAGCAATCAGCCCCAGCATTTT.

The gene calls are TRBV4-1 and TRBJ2-7; 9 nucleotides agree with TRBD1. The ends lost 4 bases at V and 3 bases at J; junction bases unmatched: 4. Per the germline V gene, CDR1 is MGHRA and CDR2 is YSYEKL. The length of the CDR3 is 14 residues. The CDR3 DNA follows: TGCGCCAGCAGCCTTAAGGACAGGGGCTACGAGCAGTACTTC. Its protein product is CASSLKDRGYEQYF.

The chain recombines TRBV5-1 with TRBJ2-7, with a possible D match to TRBD2 (6 bases). The V gene lost 4 bases and the J gene lost 3 bases, with 20 bases spanning the gap. Germline CDR1 reads SGHRS; CDR2 reads YFSETQ. CDR3 length: 16 amino acids. CDR3 region: CASSPGTGAVFYEQYF. The CDR3 DNA follows: TGCGCCAGCAGCCCGGGGACGGGAGCAGTTTTCTACGAGCAGTACTTC.

The chain is built from TRBV9 and TRBJ1-2; D is possibly TRBD1 (5 bases). The CDR3 consists of 14 residues. V was shortened by 0 bases and J by 7 bases, with 13 bases between the two germline ends. Germline V lookup: CDR1 SGDLS, CDR2 YYNGEE. The CDR3 protein is CASSVVEGRGGYTF. CDR3 nucleotide sequence: TGTGCCAGCAGCGTAGTGGAGGGGCGCGGTGGCTACACCTTC.

V and J are TRBV2 and TRBJ2-3; D remains unclear. Germline V gene sequence: CDR1 SNHLY, CDR2 FYNNEI. Trimming pared 6 bases from V and 2 bases from J, leaving 15 bases between. This CDR3 spans 15 amino acids. The chain's CDR3 is CASSAGRATTDTQYF. CDR3 in DNA: TGTGCCAGCAGCGCCGGACGGGCAACCACAGATACGCAGTATTTT.

The chain carries TRBV23-1 and TRBJ1-5; D is unclear. TRBV23-1 is recorded as an ORF, its role being uncertain. The CDR3 runs to 16 residues. The ends were cut back, 4 bases at V and 0 bases at J, with 13 bases in the middle. CDR3 nucleotides: TGCGCCAGCAGTCCGGAGACGGAGAATAGCAATCAGCCCCAGCATTTT. It translates to CASSPETENSNQPQHF.

The chain has TRBV7-9 and TRBJ2-5, with TRBD2 matching over 13 bases. The CDR3 extends over 17 amino acids. After removal of 5 bases from V and 5 bases from J, the junction contained 11 bases not matched to a gene. CDR1 SEHNR and CDR2 FQNEAQ come from the germline V gene (reference sequence). The chain's CDR3 is CASSRTSGSGSLETQYF. CDR3 coding DNA: TGTGCCAGCAGCCGGACTAGCGGGAGTGGTAGCCTGGAGACCCAGTACTTC.

The gene calls are TRBV14 and TRBJ2-3; 12 nucleotides agree with TRBD2. V was clipped by 3 bases and J by 0 bases; unmatched bases: 1. Germline V gene lookup returns CDR1 SGHDN and CDR2 FVKESK. This CDR3 is built from 16 residues. The CDR3 spells CASSQTSGGSTDTQYF. The CDR3, as DNA: TGTGCCAGCAGCCAGACTAGCGGGGGTAGCACAGATACGCAGTATTTT. Complete variable domain (other parts from reference TRBV14 and TRBJ2-3): EAGVTQFPSHSVIEKGQTVTLRCDPISGHDNLYWYRRVMGKEIKFLLHFVKESKQDESGMPNNRFLAERTGGTYSTLKVQPAELEDSGVYFCASSQTSGGSTDTQYFGPGTRLTVL.

This clone has only one observation. In DNA form, the CDR3 reads TGTGCCGCCAGGAGCGGACTAGCGGGAGTAGGGGAGCAGTTCTTC. Its protein is CAARSGLAGVGEQFF. V gene TRBV28 combines with J gene TRBJ2-1; 13 bases match TRBD2. Per the germline V gene, CDR1 is MDHEN and CDR2 is SYDVKM. V was clipped by 11 bases and J by 10 bases; unmatched bases: 14. CDR3 length: 15 residues.